The source of this T cell receptor (beta chain) is a study of naive and memory T cell subsets (dated by TCRdb to between 2016 and 2019). About the investigation overall: The figure summarizing these samples reported about 10 blood donors, 7 tuberculin skin test biopsies and 3 saline control biopsies. PCR2 was typically performed as a SYBR Green qPCR that was stopped at a set threshold, although end-point PCR (roughly 6 cycles) could be used instead for low-input samples.

V is pared back by 1 base and J by 4 bases, with 12 bases lying between the germline termini. CDR1 and CDR2, per the germline V gene (reference sequence), are LNHDA and SQIVND. From cysteine to phenylalanine, the CDR3 is 15 amino acids long. The sequence is cut down to CDR3 DNA, 45 bases in frame from base 1. This clonotype has a count of ten or more. No antigen is known for it. The sample holds no much larger clone one base away, and base qualities are not on file. The study reported a robust and sensitive protocol to amplify, sequence and analyze TCRs, based on 3' ligation of a UMI-containing oligonucleotide to TCR cDNA. For whole blood analysis, roughly 2.5 ml of peripheral blood was drawn from adult healthy volunteers into Tempus tubes, and RNA was extracted according to the manufacturer's instructions. Total RNA, without cell sorting, was DNase treated with RQ1 DNase before reverse transcription, targeting about 1 to 1,100 ng input. Libraries were prepared from skin biopsies and whole blood so that pipeline robustness could be tested in samples in which T cells form a minority population.

The library relied on 5' RACE. The ligated cDNA was amplified in four rounds of PCR with nested alpha and beta constant region primers together with the SP2 primer. TCR RNA was reverse transcribed with SuperScript IV using alpha and beta constant region primers for the blood and skin samples. An oligonucleotide carrying the Illumina SP2 primer and a UMI was ligated to the 3' end of the cDNA by means of T4 RNA ligase 1. To prevent hairpin formation, the 12-nucleotide UMI was made up of two random hexamers with an eight-base spacer between them. From the second PCR onward, TCR alpha and beta chain libraries were processed separately and dual indexed for multiplexing. After pooling, the indexed libraries were analyzed by capillary electrophoresis and sequenced on either an Illumina MiSeq or NextSeq. Libraries were spiked with PhiX DNA at 5-7% so that base diversity was increased and cluster recognition was improved. The authors' analysis ran thus. Demultiplexor took UMIs from read 2, joined the UMIs to the TCR sequence from read 1, and separated reads according to sample indices. V and J genes and V-J junctions were identified by Decombinator, and each TCR was assigned a five-part identifier that included V and J deletions. Collapsinator used UMIs to correct sequencing errors and PCR amplification heterogeneity, yielding UMI-based abundance per TCR. CDR3Translator turned identifiers into nucleotide sequence, translated that sequence into amino acids, and pulled out CDR3 regions based on terminal motifs. Error-corrected counts of alpha and beta TCRs from blood and skin were compared after being normalized to the amount of input RNA. Using fastp at Q25 and MiXCR, TCRdb reprocessed the public reads and kept productive beta chains. Each entry is one CDR3 protein sequence, shown with its most common DNA and genes. Here the V and J calls rest on TCRdb's processing, not on the authors' analysis. Present in this sample are approximately 58,000 distinct CDR3 sequences, more than 7% of which were seen just once. Roughly 9.7% of the sample belongs to the ten largest clones.

The investigation overall reported the following: The RNA-based method was acknowledged as potentially sensitive to TCR transcript changes with T cell activation and differentiation.

The chain is assembled from TRBV19 and TRBJ2-3; TRBD2 is a weak D gene call, 5 bases matching. This sequence was found in a male donor in good health. The nucleotides are TGTGCCAGTAGTATAGGAACTAGTGCACCAGATACGCAGTATTTT. The resulting protein is CASSIGTSAPDTQYF.